Below are 14 T cell receptor beta chains sequenced from a single sample in a study of molecular identifiers for immune sequencing clone quantification. One entry per CDR3 protein, called by TCRdb with MiXCR from the PCR reads. The sample contains 300,000 to 400,000 distinct CDR3 sequences, about a quarter of which appear only once. Sample: naive CD8+ T cells from blood, with Jurkat cell RNA spiked in. Subset given: FACS-sorted CD8+CD4-CCR7+CD45RA+ naive T cells. These receptors all come from a human donor in good health. Some libraries in this study had Jurkat cell RNA spiked in.

This rearrangement joins TRBV19 to TRBJ2-5; TRBD1 matches 7 bases. Germline CDR1 is LNHDA and CDR2 is SQIVND (reference sequence). V was pared by 5 bases and J by 7 bases, with 10 bases of the junction left unmatched. This CDR3 has 14 residues. The CDR3 is CASSPRVGGGTQYF. The CDR3 coding sequence is TGTGCCAGTAGTCCCCGCGTAGGGGGCGGGACCCAGTACTTC.

This clonotype was seen only a few times. The V call is TRBV6-2 or TRBV6-3, the J call TRBJ2-3, with 9 bases identical to TRBD2. This CDR3 spans 14 amino acids. Germline V gives CDR1 MNHEY, CDR2 SVGEGT. With 7 bases clipped from V and 6 bases from J, the junction kept 8 bases outside the gene matches. CDR3 DNA: TGTGCCAGCAAACCGGGACTAGCTGTGGATACGCAGTATTTT. It yields the protein CASKPGLAVDTQYF.

The chain carries TRBV7-2 and TRBJ2-1, with TRBD2 matching over 8 bases. The CDR3 runs to 14 residues. Trimming took 7 bases from V and 8 from J; bases not matched to a gene: 10. The V gene's germline CDR1 is SGHTA and CDR2 FQGNSA. The CDR3 is CASNFIGGADEQFF. CDR3 bases: TGTGCCAGCAACTTTATCGGGGGGGCAGATGAGCAGTTCTTC.

This clonotype was detected many times. The chain joins TRBV11-2 to TRBJ2-5; D remains unclear. The CDR3 sequence is 13 residues long. Trimming stripped 1 base from V and 5 bases from J, with 8 bases between. Germline values: CDR1 SGHAT, CDR2 FQNNGV. The CDR3 nucleotides read TGTGCCAGCAGCTTAGCCAACTCTGAGACCCAGTACTTC. It codes for CASSLANSETQYF.

Comments on this clonotype: With a much larger clone just one base away, this may be a read error. This sequence joins TRBV7-9 and TRBJ1-1; D not certain. The V gene lost 4 bases and the J gene lost 2 bases, with 11 bases spanning the gap. CDR1 and CDR2 (germline): SEHNR, FQNEAQ (reference sequence). This CDR3 comprises 14 residues. DNA for the CDR3: TGTGCCAGCAGCTCAATCCCGGGTAACACTGAAGCTTTCTTT. This codes for CASSSIPGNTEAFF.

In this sample, this clonotype turned up a few times. J is TRBJ1-5 and V is TRBV28, with a weak D call TRBD1 (6 bases). The CDR3 is made up of 17 amino acids. Germline loops: CDR1 MDHEN, CDR2 SYDVKM. The V gene lost 3 bases and the J gene lost 1 base, with 16 bases spanning the gap. This CDR3 reads CASSFPQTGRSNQPQHF. Here the CDR3 DNA reads TGTGCCAGCAGTTTCCCACAGACAGGCCGGAGCAATCAGCCCCAGCATTTT.

This clonotype was observed a single time. This may come from a read error, since a much larger clone is one base off. The chain uses TRBV12-3 or TRBV12-4 and TRBJ2-1, with D possibly TRBD1 on 5 matching bases. CDR3 length equals 12 residues. DNA for the CDR3: TGTGCCAGCAGTAACCAGGGATATGAGCAGCTCTTC. Its translation is CASSNQGYEQLF.

The chain is built from TRBV4-3 and TRBJ2-7; D is perhaps TRBD1 or TRBD2 (6 bases each). Deletions cut 3 bases from V and 3 bases from J, with 18 bases between. Germline V lookup: CDR1 LGHNA, CDR2 YSLEER. The CDR3 spans 16 residues. CDR3 protein: CASSQDLGGADYEQYF. The CDR3 nucleotides are TGCGCCAGCAGCCAGGACCTGGGGGGCGCCGACTACGAGCAGTACTTC.

The chain links TRBV11-2 to TRBJ1-5; no reliable D call. CDR3 length: 13 amino acids. Trimming pared 0 bases from V and 6 bases from J, leaving 6 bases between. Germline CDR1 SGHAT, CDR2 FQNNGV. In DNA form, the CDR3 reads TGTGCCAGCAGCTTAGATTGGAGTCAGCCCCAGCATTTT. Its protein is CASSLDWSQPQHF.

J is TRBJ2-7 and V is TRBV10-3, with D possibly TRBD1 on 6 matching bases. CDR3 length equals 16 residues. Germline V gene lookup returns CDR1 ENHRY and CDR2 SYGVKD. V shed 3 bases and J shed 5 bases, with 20 bases lying between them. CDR3 loop: CAISDPTGPLKNEQYF. The CDR3 nucleotides are TGTGCCATCAGTGATCCGACAGGCCCCCTGAAGAACGAGCAGTACTTC.

Comment on this clonotype: One end of the junction is discordant with germline, which a read error may explain. This chain links TRBV28 with TRBJ2-3, with D possibly matching TRBD2 (6 bases). The CDR3 is 15 residues long. The germline V gene has CDR1 MDHEN and CDR2 SYDVKM. CDR3 DNA sequence: TGTGCCCGCAGTTTATCCGCGGGGCTCCCCGCTACGCCGTATTTC. Protein sequence: CARSLSAGLPATPYF.

This clonotype was counted ten times or more. The chain employs TRBV6-5 and TRBJ2-6; possibly TRBD1 or TRBD2 for D (5 bases each). This CDR3 has 17 residues. V was shortened by 4 bases and J by 2 bases, with 15 bases between the two germline ends. From germline, CDR1 is MNHEY and CDR2 SVGAGI. CDR3 bases: TGTGCCAGCAGTTCCCCTCCACTGGGACCTGGGGCCAACGTCCTGACTTTC. This sequence encodes CASSSPPLGPGANVLTF.

Details on this clonotype: A much larger clone lies one base from this, so it may be a read error. The CDR3 protein is CAGSQDGQGLGKLFF. The CDR3 region has the DNA TGCGCCGGCAGCCAAGACGGACAGGGGCTGGGGAAACTGTTTTTT. The chain is built from TRBV4-3 and TRBJ1-4; 9 bases line up with TRBD1. Germline CDR1 reads LGHNA; CDR2 reads YSLEER. This CDR3 is built from 15 residues.

A few counts support this clonotype. V is TRBV6-6 and J is TRBJ2-1; 7 nucleotides align to TRBD1. The CDR3 consists of 13 residues. Losses at the gene ends were 10 bases for V and 1 base for J; bases not matched to a gene: 4. Germline values: CDR1 MNHNY, CDR2 SVGAGI (reference sequence). The chain's CDR3 is CATQQGSYNEQFF. Here the CDR3 DNA reads TGTGCCACCCAACAGGGGTCCTACAATGAGCAGTTCTTC.